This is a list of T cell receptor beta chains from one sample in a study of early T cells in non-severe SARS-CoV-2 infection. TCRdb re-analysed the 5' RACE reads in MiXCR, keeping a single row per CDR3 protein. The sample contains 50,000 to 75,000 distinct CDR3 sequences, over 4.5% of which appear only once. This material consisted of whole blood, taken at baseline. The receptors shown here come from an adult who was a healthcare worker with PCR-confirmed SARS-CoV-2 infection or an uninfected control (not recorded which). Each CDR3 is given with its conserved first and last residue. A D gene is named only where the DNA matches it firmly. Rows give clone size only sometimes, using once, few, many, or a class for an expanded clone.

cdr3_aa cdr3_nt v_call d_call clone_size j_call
CAIILAAQETQYF TGTGCCATCATTCTAGCGGCACAAGAGACCCAGTACTTC TRBV10-3 TRBD2 few TRBJ2-5
CSAPQPRRRSSYEQYF TGCAGTGCTCCCCAGCCCCGACGCCGTAGCTCCTACGAGCAGTACTTC TRBV20-1 NA many TRBJ2-7
CASSRAGGRSADTQYF TGCGCCAGCAGCCGGGCGGGCGGGAGGTCGGCAGATACGCAGTATTTT TRBV5-1 TRBD2 NA TRBJ2-3
CASSPSLNPYEQYF TGTGCCAGCTCACCGTCCCTGAACCCCTACGAGCAGTACTTC TRBV18 NA NA TRBJ2-7
CASSDTEDSYEQYF TGTGCCAGCAGTGATACAGAAGATTCCTACGAGCAGTACTTC TRBV25-1 NA many TRBJ2-7
CSAREGSTDTQYF TGCAGTGCTAGAGAGGGGTCCACAGATACGCAGTATTTT TRBV20-1 NA NA TRBJ2-3
CASSQGQAVSSYEQYF TGCGCCAGCAGCCAAGGGCAAGCCGTTAGCTCCTACGAGCAGTACTTC TRBV4-1 NA many TRBJ2-7
CASSEGAVGADTQYF TGTGCCAGCAGCGAGGGGGCGGTGGGCGCAGATACGCAGTATTTT TRBV7-6 TRBD1 many TRBJ2-3
CSVGTDFYEQYF TGCAGCGTTGGGACAGACTTCTACGAGCAGTACTTC TRBV29-1 NA many TRBJ2-7
CASSPRTSGSSTDTQYF TGTGCCAGCTCACCTCGGACTAGCGGGAGCAGCACAGATACGCAGTATTTT TRBV18 TRBD2 NA TRBJ2-3
CASSQGGFYGYTF TGCGCCAGCAGCCAAGGAGGGTTCTATGGCTACACCTTC TRBV4-3 NA many TRBJ1-2
CASSLGGDVAYEQYF TGTGCCAGCAGCTTAGGTGGGGACGTAGCCTACGAGCAGTACTTC TRBV7-6 NA NA TRBJ2-7
CASSLTSGLLANEQYF TGTGCCAGCAGCTTAACTAGCGGATTACTAGCGAACGAGCAGTACTTC TRBV7-6 TRBD2 NA TRBJ2-7
CASSPEQGANTGELFF TGTGCCAGCAGCCCTGAACAGGGGGCGAACACCGGGGAGCTGTTTTTT TRBV3-1 TRBD1 few TRBJ2-2
CATSVYTGELFF TGTGCCACCAGTGTTTACACCGGGGAGCTGTTTTTT TRBV24-1 NA few TRBJ2-2
CASSLGQKNYGYTF TGTGCCAGCAGTTTGGGACAAAAAAACTATGGCTACACCTTC TRBV6-5 NA few TRBJ1-2
CASSQDVETGELFF TGCGCCAGCAGCCAAGATGTCGAGACCGGGGAGCTGTTTTTT TRBV4-1 NA many TRBJ2-2
CASSYDFSSYEQYF TGTGCCAGCAGTTACGACTTTAGCTCCTACGAGCAGTACTTC TRBV6-5 NA many TRBJ2-7
CASSQDYENTEAFF TGCGCCAGCAGCCAAGATTATGAGAACACTGAAGCTTTCTTT TRBV4-3 NA many TRBJ1-1
CASSRGASGTGTDTQYF TGTGCCAGCAGCCGCGGGGCTAGCGGGACCGGGACAGATACGCAGTATTTT TRBV6-1 TRBD2 NA TRBJ2-3
CAISERTSGSSEQFF TGTGCCATCAGTGAGAGGACTAGCGGGAGTAGTGAGCAGTTCTTC TRBV10-3 TRBD2 many TRBJ2-1
CSATSSRGPYEQYF TGCAGTGCTACCTCCTCAAGGGGACCCTACGAGCAGTACTTC TRBV20-1 NA few TRBJ2-7
CSVEGTGVSQSDTEAFF TGCAGCGTTGAAGGGACAGGGGTCTCGCAATCGGACACTGAAGCTTTCTTT TRBV29-1 TRBD1 many TRBJ1-1
CASSLGQGGRYNEQFF TGTGCCAGCAGCTTAGGCCAGGGGGGCAGATACAATGAGCAGTTCTTC TRBV11-3 NA many TRBJ2-1
CASSLKQGHYEQYF TGTGCCAGCAGTTTAAAACAGGGTCACTACGAGCAGTACTTC TRBV27 NA few TRBJ2-7
CASSQERAGRNIQYF TGTGCCAGCAGCCAAGAGCGGGCGGGAAGAAACATTCAGTACTTC TRBV3-1 NA NA TRBJ2-4
CASSPGGLAGEFRYEQYF TGTGCCAGCAGTCCAGGGGGGCTAGCGGGAGAGTTTCGTTACGAGCAGTACTTC TRBV7-6 TRBD2 many TRBJ2-7
CASSLGGTELDTQYF TGTGCCAGCAGCTTAGGGGGGACAGAGTTAGATACGCAGTATTTT TRBV7-6 TRBD1 few TRBJ2-3
CASSYPRELAGGLAKNIQYF TGTGCCAGCAGTTACCCCCGGGAACTAGCGGGAGGACTAGCCAAAAACATTCAGTACTTC TRBV6-6 TRBD2 few TRBJ2-4
CASSQLNTGELFF TGTGCCAGCAGCCAGCTCAACACCGGGGAGCTGTTTTTT TRBV7-2 NA NA TRBJ2-2
CASSLNSGTEAFF TGCGCCAGCAGCTTGAATTCGGGCACTGAAGCTTTCTTT TRBV5-1 NA NA TRBJ1-1
CATSDQDRGLKDTQYF TGTGCCACCAGTGATCAGGACAGGGGGCTGAAAGATACGCAGTATTTT TRBV24-1 TRBD1 NA TRBJ2-3
CSVTGDGGYTF TGCAGTGTTACGGGGGACGGCGGCTACACCTTC TRBV20-1 NA many TRBJ1-2
CASSQIVAAGEAFF TGTGCCAGCAGCCAGATCGTGGCAGCAGGCGAAGCTTTCTTT TRBV7-2 NA many TRBJ1-1
CASSPLESYEQYF TGTGCCAGCAGCCCCCTCGAATCCTACGAGCAGTACTTC TRBV14 NA many TRBJ2-7
CASSPEPVSTDTQYF TGCGCCAGCAGCCCCGAACCCGTTAGCACAGATACGCAGTATTTT TRBV5-1 NA few TRBJ2-3
CASGAGLAGVADIQYF TGTGCCAGTGGGGCGGGACTAGCGGGAGTAGCAGACATTCAGTACTTC TRBV19 TRBD2 many TRBJ2-4
CANSRSNSPLHF TGTGCCAACAGCCGCTCTAATTCACCCCTCCACTTT TRBV12-3/TRBV12-4 NA NA TRBJ1-6
CASSLGDLNEQFF TGTGCCAGCAGCTTAGGGGACTTAAATGAGCAGTTCTTC TRBV11-3 NA few TRBJ2-1
CASSPLPGTGPTNTGELFF TGCGCCAGCAGCCCACTGCCCGGGACAGGGCCCACGAACACCGGGGAGCTGTTTTTT TRBV5-1 TRBD1 few TRBJ2-2
CASRGPGSTDTQYF TGCGCCAGCAGGGGTCCGGGCAGCACAGATACGCAGTATTTT TRBV5-1 NA many TRBJ2-3
CSAKPYYEQYF TGCAGTGCTAAACCCTACTACGAGCAGTACTTC TRBV20-1 NA many TRBJ2-7
CSARESGRGSYEQYF TGCAGTGCTAGGGAAAGCGGGAGGGGCTCCTACGAGCAGTACTTC TRBV20-1 TRBD2 many TRBJ2-7
CASSLASGTEAFF TGTGCCAGCAGCTTGGCGTCAGGCACTGAAGCTTTCTTT TRBV5-4 NA many TRBJ1-1
CATRQEGYGYTF TGTGCCACCCGACAGGAAGGCTATGGCTACACCTTC TRBV19 NA NA TRBJ1-2
CASSQDRLNYGYTF TGCGCCAGCAGCCAAGACAGGCTTAACTATGGCTACACCTTC TRBV4-1 NA few TRBJ1-2
CASSYNRGHEQFF TGTGCCAGCAGTTATAACAGGGGCCATGAGCAGTTCTTC TRBV6-5 TRBD1 many TRBJ2-1
CASSLETRFTEAFF TGTGCCAGCAGCTTAGAAACCAGATTTACTGAAGCTTTCTTT TRBV11-2 NA many TRBJ1-1
CASSVARGFTEAFF TGTGCCAGCAGTGTTGCCAGGGGATTTACTGAAGCTTTCTTT TRBV6-1 NA medium-sized TRBJ1-1
CSVPHGINRMNTEAFF TGCAGCGTACCGCATGGGATTAACAGGATGAACACTGAAGCTTTCTTT TRBV29-1 NA many TRBJ1-1
CATRRQGNTGELFF TGTGCCACCCGGCGACAGGGAAACACCGGGGAGCTGTTTTTT TRBV6-1 TRBD1 many TRBJ2-2
CASSTIDRFPGEQYF TGTGCCAGCAGTACCATAGACAGGTTTCCGGGCGAGCAGTACTTC TRBV28 NA few TRBJ2-7